One and the same sample provided the 4 T cell receptor beta chains below, sequenced in a study of tumor-infiltrating lymphocytes in primary liver carcinoma. Co-extraction yielded RNA and DNA from approximately 22-30 mg of unsorted bulk tissue. Making TCR beta cDNA involved 400 to 600 ng total RNA and a constant-region primer. Sequencing libraries for TCR beta derived from three nested multiplex PCR rounds that used slightly modified ARM-PCR. The first two PCR rounds used TRBV1-TRBV30 forward primers with a C-beta reverse primer, about 10 cycles each. TCRdb reprocessed the multiplex PCR reads with MiXCR, giving one entry per CDR3 protein. The top ten clones hold roughly 60% of a sample with 55,000 or so distinct CDR3 sequences, 70% to 85% of them seen once. The source material was liver tumor tissue from sampling region 2. This sample's subset: tumor region T2, inferior pole. The receptor source for this set is a man aged 35-49 years with primary liver carcinoma and hepatitis B virus infection.

This clonotype was seen repeatedly, ten times or more. V gene TRBV14 combines with J gene TRBJ2-3; D is uncertain. Germline V gene lookup returns CDR1 SGHDN and CDR2 FVKESK. The length of the CDR3 is 13 residues. Trimming left V 0 bases short and J 4 bases short, with 5 bases between. CDR3 sequence: CASSQDVADTQYF. The CDR3 DNA follows: TGTGCCAGCAGCCAAGATGTGGCAGATACGCAGTATTTT.

The chain has TRBV29-1 and TRBJ2-1; 7 nucleotides match TRBD2. Germline V gene lookup returns CDR1 SQVTM and CDR2 ANQGSEA. Trimming removed 4 bases from V and 3 bases from J; junction bases left unmatched: 9. The CDR3 runs to 15 residues. This CDR3 is CSVGLARGFYNEQFF. In DNA, the CDR3 is TGCAGCGTTGGACTAGCTAGAGGGTTCTACAATGAGCAGTTCTTC.

The CDR3 region is CASSLGLFTGVATDTQYF. The CDR3 coding sequence is TGTGCCAGCAGCTTAGGTCTTTTCACAGGGGTCGCCACAGATACGCAGTATTTT. J is TRBJ2-3 and V is TRBV11-2, with 7 bases that match TRBD1. V was pared by 1 base and J by 2 bases, with 12 bases of the junction left unmatched. CDR3 length: 18 residues. Germline V gene data show CDR1 as SGHAT and CDR2 as FQNNGV. The full variable domain, completed using reference TRBV11-2 and TRBJ2-3, is EAGVAQSPRYKIIEKRQSVAFWCNPISGHATLYWYQQILGQGPKLLIQFQNNGVVDDSQLPKDRFSAERLKGVDSTLKIQPAKLEDSAVYLCASSLGLFTGVATDTQYFGPGTRLTVL.

As for this clonotype: The conserved phenylalanine or tryptophan normally closing the CDR3 is absent here, so this likely arose from a read error. V gene TRBV11-1 combines with J gene TRBJ2-7, with 8 bases aligning to TRBD1. Germline V gene sequence: CDR1 SGHAT, CDR2 FQDESV (reference sequence). CDR3 size: 14 residues. The CDR3 nucleotides are TGTGCTAGCAGCATCGGGACAGGACTCTACGAGCAGTACTCC. Protein: CASSIGTGLYEQYS.